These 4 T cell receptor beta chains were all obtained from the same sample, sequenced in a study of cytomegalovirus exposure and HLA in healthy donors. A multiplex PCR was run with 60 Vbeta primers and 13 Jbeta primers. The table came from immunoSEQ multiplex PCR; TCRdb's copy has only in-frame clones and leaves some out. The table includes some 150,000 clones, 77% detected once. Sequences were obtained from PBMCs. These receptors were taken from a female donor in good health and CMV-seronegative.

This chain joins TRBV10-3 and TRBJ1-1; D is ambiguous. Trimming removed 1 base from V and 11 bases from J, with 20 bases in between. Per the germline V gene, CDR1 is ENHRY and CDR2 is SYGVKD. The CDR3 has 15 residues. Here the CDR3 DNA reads TGTGCCATCAGTGAGTTGGGGTTCTCAGAAGCGGGCGCTTTCTTT. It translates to CAISELGFSEAGAFF.

This chain's CDR3 is CASSSGQPYNEQFF. The CDR3 DNA sequence: TGTGCCAGCAGCTCCGGACAGCCCTACAATGAGCAGTTCTTC. The chain carries TRBV5-6 and TRBJ2-1, with D maybe TRBD1 (6 bases). The length of the CDR3 is 14 residues. Trimming removed 3 bases at V and 2 bases at J, with 9 bases between. The germline V gene has CDR1 SGHDT and CDR2 YYEEEE.

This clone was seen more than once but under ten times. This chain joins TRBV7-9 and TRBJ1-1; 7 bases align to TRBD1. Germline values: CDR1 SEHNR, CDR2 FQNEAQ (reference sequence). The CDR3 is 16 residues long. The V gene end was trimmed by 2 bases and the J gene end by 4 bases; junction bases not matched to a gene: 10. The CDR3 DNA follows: TGTGCCAGCAGCTTACGGGTCGGGGGACAGAGCACTGAAGCTTTCTTT. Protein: CASSLRVGGQSTEAFF.

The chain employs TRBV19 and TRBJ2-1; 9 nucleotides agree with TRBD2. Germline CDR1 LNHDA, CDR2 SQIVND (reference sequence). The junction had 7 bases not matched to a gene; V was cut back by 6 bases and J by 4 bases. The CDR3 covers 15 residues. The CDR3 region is CASRAGTSPYNEQFF. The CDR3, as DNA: TGTGCCAGTAGGGCCGGGACTAGCCCTTACAATGAGCAGTTCTTC.